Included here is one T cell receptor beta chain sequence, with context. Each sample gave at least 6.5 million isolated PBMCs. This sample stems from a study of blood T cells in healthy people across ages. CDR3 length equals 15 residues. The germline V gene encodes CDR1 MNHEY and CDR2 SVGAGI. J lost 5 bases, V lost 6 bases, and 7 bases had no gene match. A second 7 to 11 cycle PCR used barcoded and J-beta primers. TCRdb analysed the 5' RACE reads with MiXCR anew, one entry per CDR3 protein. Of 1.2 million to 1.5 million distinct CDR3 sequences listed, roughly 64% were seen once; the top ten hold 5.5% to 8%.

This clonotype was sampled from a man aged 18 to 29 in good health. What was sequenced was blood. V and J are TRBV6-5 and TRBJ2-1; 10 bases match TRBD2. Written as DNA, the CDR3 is TGTGCCAGCAGGTATCTAGCGGGAGAAGACAATGAGCAGTTCTTC. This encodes CASRYLAGEDNEQFF.